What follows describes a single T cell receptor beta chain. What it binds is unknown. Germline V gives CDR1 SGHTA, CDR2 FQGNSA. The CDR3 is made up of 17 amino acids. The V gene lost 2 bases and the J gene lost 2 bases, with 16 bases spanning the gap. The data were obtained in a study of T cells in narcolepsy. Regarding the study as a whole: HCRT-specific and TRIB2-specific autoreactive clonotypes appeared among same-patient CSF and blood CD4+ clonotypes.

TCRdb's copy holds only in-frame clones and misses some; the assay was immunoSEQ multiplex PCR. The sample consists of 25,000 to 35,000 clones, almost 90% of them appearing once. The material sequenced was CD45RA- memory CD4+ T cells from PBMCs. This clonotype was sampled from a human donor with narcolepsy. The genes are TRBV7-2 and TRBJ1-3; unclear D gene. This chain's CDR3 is CASSLTDAVGTGNTIYF. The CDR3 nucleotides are TGTGCCAGCAGCTTAACCGACGCGGTGGGTACTGGAAACACCATATATTTT. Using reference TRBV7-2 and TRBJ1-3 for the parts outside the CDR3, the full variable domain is GAGVSQSPSNKVTEKGKDVELRCDPISGHTALYWYRQSLGQGLEFLIYFQGNSAPDKSGLPSDRFSAERTGGSVSTLTIQRTQQEDSAVYLCASSLTDAVGTGNTIYFGEGSWLTVV.